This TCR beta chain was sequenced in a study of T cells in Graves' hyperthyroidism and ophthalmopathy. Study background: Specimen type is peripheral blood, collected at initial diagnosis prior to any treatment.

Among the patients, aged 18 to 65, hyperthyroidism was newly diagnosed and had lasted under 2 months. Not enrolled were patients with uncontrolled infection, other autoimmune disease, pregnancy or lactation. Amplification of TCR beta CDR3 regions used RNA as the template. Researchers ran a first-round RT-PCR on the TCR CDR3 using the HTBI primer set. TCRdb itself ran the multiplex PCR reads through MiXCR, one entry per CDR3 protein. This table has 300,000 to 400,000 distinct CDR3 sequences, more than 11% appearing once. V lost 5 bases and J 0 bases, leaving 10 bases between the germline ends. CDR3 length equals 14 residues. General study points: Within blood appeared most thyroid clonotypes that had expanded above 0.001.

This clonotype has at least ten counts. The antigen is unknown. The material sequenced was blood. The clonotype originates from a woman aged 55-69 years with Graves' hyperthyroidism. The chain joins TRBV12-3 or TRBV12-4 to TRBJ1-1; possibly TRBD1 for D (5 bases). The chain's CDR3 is CASSGGRLNTEAFF. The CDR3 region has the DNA TGTGCCAGCAGTGGGGGACGGCTGAACACTGAAGCTTTCTTT.